This TCR beta chain is drawn from a study of blood T cell repertoires in COVID-19. V trimming: 4 bases; J trimming: 5 bases; junction bases outside the gene matches: 2. Germline V CDR1 and CDR2: MNHEY, SVGAGI. The CDR3 runs 13 residues. The repertoire was sequenced with immunoSEQ multiplex PCR; TCRdb's copy has only in-frame clones and lacks some. Among some 200,000 clones, roughly 80% were seen once, and the ten largest hold approximately 15%. This receptor was taken from a young man with active or convalescent COVID-19. This chain connects TRBV6-5 to TRBJ1-5; 7 bases are a match to TRBD1. Material: peripheral blood. The CDR3 loop reads CASSFTGDQPQHF. The CDR3 DNA reads TGTGCCAGCAGTTTCACAGGGGATCAGCCCCAGCATTTT.